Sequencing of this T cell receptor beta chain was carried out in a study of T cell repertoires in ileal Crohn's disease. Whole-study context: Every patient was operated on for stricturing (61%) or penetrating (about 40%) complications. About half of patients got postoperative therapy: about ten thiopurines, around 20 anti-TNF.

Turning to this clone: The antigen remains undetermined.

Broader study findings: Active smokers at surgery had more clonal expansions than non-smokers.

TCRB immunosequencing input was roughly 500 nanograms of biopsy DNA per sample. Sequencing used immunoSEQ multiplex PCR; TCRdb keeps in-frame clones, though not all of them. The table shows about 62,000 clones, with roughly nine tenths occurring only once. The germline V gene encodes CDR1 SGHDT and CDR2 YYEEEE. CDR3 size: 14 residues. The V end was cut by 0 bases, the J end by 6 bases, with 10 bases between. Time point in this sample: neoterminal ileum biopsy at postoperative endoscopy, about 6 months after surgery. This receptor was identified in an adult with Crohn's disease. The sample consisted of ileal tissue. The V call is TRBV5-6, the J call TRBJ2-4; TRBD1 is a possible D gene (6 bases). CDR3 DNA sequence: TGTGCCAGCAGCTTGGAAGTAGGGGGAAACATTCAGTACTTC. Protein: CASSLEVGGNIQYF. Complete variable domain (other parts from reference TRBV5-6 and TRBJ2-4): DAGVTQSPTHLIKTRGQQVTLRCSPKSGHDTVSWYQQALGQGPQFIFQYYEEEERQRGNFPDRFSGHQFPNYSSELNVNALLLGDSALYLCASSLEVGGNIQYFGAGTRLSVL.